This T cell receptor (beta chain) was documented in a study of PD-1 blockade in classical Hodgkin lymphoma. Overall study findings and caveats: CD4+ TCR diversity climbed significantly by C4D1, unlike CD8+ TCR diversity.

With respect to this clone: The antigen is undetermined.

Profiled with immunoSEQ multiplex PCR; TCRdb holds only in-frame clones, not every one. The repertoire holds a few thousand clones, with under 85% as singletons. There was relapse after autologous stem cell transplantation in every patient, and there was variation in brentuximab vedotin exposure. Isolated CD8+ T cells were derived from thawed PBMCs through magnetic negative selection. V dropped 4 bases and J dropped 8 bases, with 8 bases sitting between them. This CDR3 is built from 10 residues. The germline CDR1 and CDR2 sequences are DFQATT and SNEGSKA (reference sequence). This clonotype was sampled from a human donor with classical Hodgkin lymphoma. The rearrangement links TRBV20-1 to TRBJ1-2; D is undetermined. The source material was CD8+ T cells from blood, sampled at baseline. In nucleotides, the CDR3 is TGCAGTGCTACAAAAGAGGGCTACACCTTC. Translated: CSATKEGYTF.